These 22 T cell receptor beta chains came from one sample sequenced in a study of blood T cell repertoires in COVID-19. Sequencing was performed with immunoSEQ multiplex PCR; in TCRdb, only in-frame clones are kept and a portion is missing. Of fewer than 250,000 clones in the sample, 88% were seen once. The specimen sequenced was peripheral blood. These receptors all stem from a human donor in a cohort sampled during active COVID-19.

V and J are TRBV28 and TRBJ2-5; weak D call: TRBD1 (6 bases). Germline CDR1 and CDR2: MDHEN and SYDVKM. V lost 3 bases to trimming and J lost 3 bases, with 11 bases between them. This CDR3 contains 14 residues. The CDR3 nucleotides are TGTGCCAGCAGTTTCGAGAGGACAGAAGAGACCCAGTACTTC. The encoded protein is CASSFERTEETQYF.

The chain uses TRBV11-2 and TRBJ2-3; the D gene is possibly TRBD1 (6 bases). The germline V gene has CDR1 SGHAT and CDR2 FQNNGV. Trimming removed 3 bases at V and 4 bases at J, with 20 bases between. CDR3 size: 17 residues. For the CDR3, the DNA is TGTGCCAGCAGCTTTTTGATTTCCAGGGGCACCGCAGATACGCAGTATTTT. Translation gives CASSFLISRGTADTQYF.

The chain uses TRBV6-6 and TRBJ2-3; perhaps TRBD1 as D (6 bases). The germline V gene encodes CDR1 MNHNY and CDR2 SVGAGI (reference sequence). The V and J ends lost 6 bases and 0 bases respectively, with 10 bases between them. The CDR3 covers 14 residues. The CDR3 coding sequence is TGTGCCAGCAGGAGGACAGCTAGCACAGATACGCAGTATTTT. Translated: CASRRTASTDTQYF.

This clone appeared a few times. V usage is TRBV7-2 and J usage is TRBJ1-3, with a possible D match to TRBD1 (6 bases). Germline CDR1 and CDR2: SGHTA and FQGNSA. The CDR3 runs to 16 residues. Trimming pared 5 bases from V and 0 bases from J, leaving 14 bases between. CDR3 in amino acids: CASSPAQGISGNTIYF. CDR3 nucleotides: TGTGCCAGCAGCCCAGCTCAGGGGATCTCTGGAAACACCATATATTTT. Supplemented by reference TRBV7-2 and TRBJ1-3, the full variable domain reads GAGVSQSPSNKVTEKGKDVELRCDPISGHTALYWYRQSLGQGLEFLIYFQGNSAPDKSGLPSDRFSAERTGGSVSTLTIQRTQQEDSAVYLCASSPAQGISGNTIYFGEGSWLTVV.

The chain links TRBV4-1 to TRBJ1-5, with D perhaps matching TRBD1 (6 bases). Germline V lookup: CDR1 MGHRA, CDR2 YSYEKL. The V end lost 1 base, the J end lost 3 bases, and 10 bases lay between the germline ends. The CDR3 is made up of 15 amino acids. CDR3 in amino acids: CASSQAQGYNQPQHF. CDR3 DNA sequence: TGCGCCAGCAGCCAAGCACAGGGTTACAATCAGCCCCAGCATTTT.

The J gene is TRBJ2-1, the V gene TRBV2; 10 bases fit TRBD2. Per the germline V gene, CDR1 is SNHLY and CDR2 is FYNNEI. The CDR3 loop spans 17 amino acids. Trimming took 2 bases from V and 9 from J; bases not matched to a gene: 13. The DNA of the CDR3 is TGTGCCAGCAGTGAATCTGCTAGCGGGAGCGGTAGGGGTGAGCAGTTCTTC. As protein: CASSESASGSGRGEQFF. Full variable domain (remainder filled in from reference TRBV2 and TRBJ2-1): EPEVTQTPSHQVTQMGQEVILRCVPISNHLYFYWYRQILGQKVEFLVSFYNNEISEKSEIFDDQFSVERPDGSNFTLKIRSTKLEDSAMYFCASSESASGSGRGEQFFGPGTRLTVL.

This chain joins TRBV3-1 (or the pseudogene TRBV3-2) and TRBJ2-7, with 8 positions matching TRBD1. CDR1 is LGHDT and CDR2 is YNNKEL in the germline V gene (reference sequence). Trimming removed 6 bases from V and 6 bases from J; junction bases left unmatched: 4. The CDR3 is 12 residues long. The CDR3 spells CASRSGGGEQYF. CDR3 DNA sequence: TGTGCCAGCAGATCAGGGGGCGGCGAGCAGTACTTC.

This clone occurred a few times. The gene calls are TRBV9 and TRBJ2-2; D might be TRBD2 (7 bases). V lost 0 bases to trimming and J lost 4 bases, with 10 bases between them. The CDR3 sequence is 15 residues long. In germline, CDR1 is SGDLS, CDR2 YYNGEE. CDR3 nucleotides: TGTGCCAGCAGCGTAGGAGGGGGGGCCACCGGGGAGCTGTTTTTT. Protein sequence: CASSVGGGATGELFF.

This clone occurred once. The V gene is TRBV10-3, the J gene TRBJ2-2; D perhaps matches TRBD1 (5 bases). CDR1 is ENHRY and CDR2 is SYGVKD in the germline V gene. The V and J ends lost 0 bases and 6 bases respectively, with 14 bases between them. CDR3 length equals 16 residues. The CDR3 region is CAISESAGKGSGELFF. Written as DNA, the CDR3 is TGTGCCATCAGTGAGTCGGCAGGGAAAGGGTCCGGGGAGCTGTTTTTT.

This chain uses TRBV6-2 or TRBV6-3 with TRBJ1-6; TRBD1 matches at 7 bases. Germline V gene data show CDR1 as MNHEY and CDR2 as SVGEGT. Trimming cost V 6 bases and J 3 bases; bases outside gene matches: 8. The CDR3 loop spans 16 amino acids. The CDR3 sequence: CASSLPRDSYNSPLHF. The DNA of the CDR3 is TGTGCCAGCAGCCTGCCTCGGGACAGCTATAATTCACCCCTCCACTTT.

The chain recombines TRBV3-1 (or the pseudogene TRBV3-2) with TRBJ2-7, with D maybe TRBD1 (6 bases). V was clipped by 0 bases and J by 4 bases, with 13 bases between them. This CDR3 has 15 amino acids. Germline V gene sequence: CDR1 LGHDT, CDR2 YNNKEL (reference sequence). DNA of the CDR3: TGTGCCAGCAGCCAAGAAGGGACAAGCATTTACGAGCAGTACTTC. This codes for CASSQEGTSIYEQYF.

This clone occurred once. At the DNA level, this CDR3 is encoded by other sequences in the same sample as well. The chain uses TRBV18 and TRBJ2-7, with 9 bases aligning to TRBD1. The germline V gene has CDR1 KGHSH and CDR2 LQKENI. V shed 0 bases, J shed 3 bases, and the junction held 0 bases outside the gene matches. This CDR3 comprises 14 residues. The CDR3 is CASSPPGQGYEQYF. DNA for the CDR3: TGTGCCAGCTCACCACCGGGACAGGGCTACGAGCAGTACTTC.

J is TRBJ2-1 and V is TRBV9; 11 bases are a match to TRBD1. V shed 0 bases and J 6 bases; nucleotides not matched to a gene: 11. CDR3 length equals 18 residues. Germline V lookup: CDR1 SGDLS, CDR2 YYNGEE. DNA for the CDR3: TGTGCCAGCAGCGTAGGTTATTGGACAGGGGGCAGGGGCAATGAGCAGTTCTTC. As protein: CASSVGYWTGGRGNEQFF.

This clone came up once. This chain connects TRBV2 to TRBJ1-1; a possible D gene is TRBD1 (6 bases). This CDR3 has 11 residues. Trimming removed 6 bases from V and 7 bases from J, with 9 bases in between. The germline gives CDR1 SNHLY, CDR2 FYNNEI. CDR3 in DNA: TGTGCCAGCAGAAACAGGGTTGAAGCTTTCTTT. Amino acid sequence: CASRNRVEAFF.

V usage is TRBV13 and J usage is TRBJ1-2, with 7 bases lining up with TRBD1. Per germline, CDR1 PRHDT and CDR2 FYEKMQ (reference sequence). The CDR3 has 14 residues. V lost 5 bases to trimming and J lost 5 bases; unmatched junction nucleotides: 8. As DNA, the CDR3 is TGTGCCAGCAGCGTTACGGACAGGCCTTATGGCTACACCTTC. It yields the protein CASSVTDRPYGYTF.

CDR3 residues: CASSNPTGEEQYF. The CDR3 coding sequence is TGTGCCAGTAGTAACCCGACGGGGGAAGAGCAGTACTTC. The J gene is TRBJ2-7, the V gene TRBV19; weak D call: TRBD2 (6 bases). CDR1 and CDR2 (germline): LNHDA, SQIVND (reference sequence). V was cut by 4 bases and J by 7 bases, with 14 bases left in between. There are 13 residues in the CDR3.

The CDR3 sequence is CASSNQLEQFF. CDR3 coding DNA: TGTGCCAGTAGTAACCAGTTAGAGCAGTTCTTC. This rearrangement joins TRBV19 to TRBJ2-1; no firm D call. The CDR3 is 11 amino acids. V was clipped by 4 bases and J by 10 bases, with 8 bases between them. Germline V CDR1 and CDR2: LNHDA, SQIVND (reference sequence).

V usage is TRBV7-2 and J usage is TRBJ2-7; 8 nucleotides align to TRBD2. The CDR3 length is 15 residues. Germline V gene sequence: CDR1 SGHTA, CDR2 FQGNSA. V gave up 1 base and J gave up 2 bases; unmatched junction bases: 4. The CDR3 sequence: CASSLVERGTYEQYF. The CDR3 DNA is TGTGCCAGCAGCTTAGTGGAGCGGGGGACCTACGAGCAGTACTTC.

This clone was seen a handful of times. CDR3 sequence (DNA): TGTGCCAGCAGCTTAGCTAGGACAGGGTACTCACCCCTCCACTTT. It encodes CASSLARTGYSPLHF. The chain couples TRBV7-2 to TRBJ1-6; TRBD1 aligns across 8 bases. This CDR3 has 15 amino acids. Germline V CDR1 and CDR2: SGHTA, FQGNSA. V trimming: 0 bases; J trimming: 10 bases; junction bases outside the gene matches: 5.

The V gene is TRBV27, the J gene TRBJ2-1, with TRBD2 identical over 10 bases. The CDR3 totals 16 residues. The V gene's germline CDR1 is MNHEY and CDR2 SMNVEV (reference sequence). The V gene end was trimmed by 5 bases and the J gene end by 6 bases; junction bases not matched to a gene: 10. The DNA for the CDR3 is TGTGCCAGCAGTCCCACCGGGACTAGCGTATCCAATGAGCAGTTCTTC. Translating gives CASSPTGTSVSNEQFF.

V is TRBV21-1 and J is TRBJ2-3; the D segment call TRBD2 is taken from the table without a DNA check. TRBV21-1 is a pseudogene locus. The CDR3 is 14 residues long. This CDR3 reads CASSARAGRDTQYF. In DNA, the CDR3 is TGTGCCAGCAGCGCCCGGGCGGGGCGGGATACGCAGTATTTT.

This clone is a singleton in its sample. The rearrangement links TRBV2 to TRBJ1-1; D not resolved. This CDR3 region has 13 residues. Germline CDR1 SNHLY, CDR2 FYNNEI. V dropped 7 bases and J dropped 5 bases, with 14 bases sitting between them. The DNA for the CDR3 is TGTGCCAGCAAAGTTTCCCGGGTAACTGAAGCTTTCTTT. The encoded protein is CASKVSRVTEAFF.